This T cell receptor beta chain originates from a study of blood T cell repertoires in COVID-19. Repertoires were generated with immunoSEQ multiplex PCR, while TCRdb's copy carries only in-frame clones and drops some. In the table there are 100,000 to 110,000 clones, 70% to 80% of which are singletons. The germline CDR1 and CDR2 sequences are LNHDA and SQIVND (reference sequence). V dropped 6 bases and J dropped 1 base, with 9 bases sitting between them. CDR3 length: 14 amino acids. This chain links TRBV19 with TRBJ1-4; unclear D gene. Material for sequencing was peripheral blood. The source is a woman between 65 and 79 years old with acute or convalescent COVID-19. CDR3 DNA: TGTGCCAGTAGCCTATCTGTAACTAATGAAAAACTGTTTTTT. Amino acid sequence: CASSLSVTNEKLFF.